The 5 T cell receptor beta chains listed next were all sequenced from one sample in a study of blood T cell repertoires in COVID-19 (dated by TCRdb to the early 2020s). Library method: the immunoSEQ multiplex PCR assay. Sourced from immuneACCESS, this table was stored by TCRdb with only in-frame sequences that have V and J called. A share of the clones is absent; for the studies checked, an unresolved V gene accounts for under half, and the remainder has no known explanation. The sample contains about 44,000 clones, under 90% of them found a single time. The biggest ten clones account for about 45% of the sample. Sequenced material: peripheral blood. All receptors derive from a human donor in a cohort sampled during active COVID-19.

This clone was seen just once. This chain links TRBV6-1 with TRBJ2-1; 7 bases fit TRBD1. The junction had 2 bases not matched to a gene; V was cut back by 3 bases and J by 0 bases. The CDR3 runs to 15 residues. From germline, CDR1 is MNHNS and CDR2 SASEGT. CDR3 amino acids: CASSETGFSYNEQFF. The CDR3 DNA is TGTGCCAGCAGTGAGACAGGGTTCTCCTACAATGAGCAGTTCTTC.

This clone came up many times. J is TRBJ2-3 and V is TRBV5-1; TRBD2 matches at 9 bases. V lost 4 bases and J lost 0; bases outside the gene matches: 18. Per the germline V gene, CDR1 is SGHRS and CDR2 is YFSETQ. The CDR3 spans 20 residues. The CDR3 loop is CASSGPPLAGFRASTDTQYF. The CDR3 coding sequence is TGCGCCAGCAGCGGACCACCCCTAGCGGGGTTCAGGGCTAGCACAGATACGCAGTATTTT.

This chain connects TRBV6-6 to TRBJ2-3; 11 bases are shared with TRBD2. The trim removed 10 bases at V and 0 bases at J, leaving 3 bases unmatched. There are 14 residues in the CDR3. Germline V CDR1 and CDR2: MNHNY, SVGAGI (reference sequence). In nucleotides, the CDR3 is TGTGCCACAACTAGCGGGGGTAGCACAGATACGCAGTATTTT. Translating it yields CATTSGGSTDTQYF.

This sequence joins TRBV13 and TRBJ1-2, with D uncertain. This CDR3 comprises 12 residues. V was shortened by 2 bases and J by 8 bases, with 9 bases between the two germline ends. Per germline, CDR1 PRHDT and CDR2 FYEKMQ (reference sequence). As DNA, the CDR3 is TGTGCCAGCAGCTTAAGAGGGCGAGGCTACACCTTC. It is translated as CASSLRGRGYTF.

In this sample, this clone turned up a few times. The J gene is TRBJ1-2, the V gene TRBV20-1, with a weak D call TRBD1 (6 bases). The CDR3 sequence is 11 residues long. The germline CDR1 and CDR2 sequences are DFQATT and SNEGSKA (reference sequence). Trimming stripped 3 bases from V and 8 bases from J, with 10 bases between. The CDR3 nucleotides read TGCAGTGCTAGGTCAGGGGACGGCTACACCTTC. Protein: CSARSGDGYTF.